This T cell receptor beta chain was found in a study of blood T cell repertoires in COVID-19. Study context: The United States, Italy and Spain supplied acute and convalescent COVID-19 samples.

Per germline, CDR1 LNHDA and CDR2 SQIVND (reference sequence). This CDR3 region has 14 residues. With 9 bases removed from V and 3 bases from J, the gap between germline ends came to 17 bases. As processed by the authors: Reference gene primer amplification gave nucleated cell count estimates. TCRdb's copy holds only in-frame clones and misses some; the assay was immunoSEQ multiplex PCR. V, J and clone size reflect that table, while D and trimming were determined from the DNA. The top ten clones hold approximately 5% of a sample with roughly 150,000 clones, over 75% of them seen once. The TCR originated in a woman aged 45-65 years with acute or convalescent COVID-19. The rearrangement joins TRBV19 to TRBJ1-2; perhaps TRBD1 as D (6 bases). Sample: peripheral blood. The CDR3 is CASLSTRGYYGYTF. CDR3 DNA: TGTGCCAGCCTATCGACCAGGGGCTACTATGGCTACACCTTC.